Listed here are 13 T cell receptor beta chains from one sample, sequenced in a study of blood T cell repertoires in COVID-19 (dated by TCRdb to 2020 to 2022). Libraries were made using the immunoSEQ multiplex PCR assay. TCRdb retrieved this table from immuneACCESS and kept in-frame rearrangements only. Not all clones are present; in checked studies, unresolved V genes account for under half, and no reason is known for the remainder. The sample table records a few hundred thousand clones; around 86% of these occur just once. The top ten constitute 5.1% of the sample. Sequencing was done on a sample of PBMCs or T cells enriched from blood (not recorded which). Receptor source: a woman between 50 and 59 years old who had recovered from COVID-19.

The chain recombines TRBV5-8 with TRBJ2-1; TRBD2 agrees at 11 bases. Per the germline V gene, CDR1 is SGHTS and CDR2 is YDEGEE. This CDR3 region has 16 residues. V trimming: 2 bases; J trimming: 8 bases; junction bases outside the gene matches: 9. The CDR3 loop is CASSLGSGRARYEQFF. The DNA for the CDR3 is TGTGCCAGCAGCTTAGGTAGCGGGAGGGCCCGCTATGAGCAGTTCTTC.

This sequence joins TRBV7-3 and TRBJ2-1; tentatively, D is TRBD2 (5 bases). The CDR3 runs to 16 residues. CDR1 SGHTA and CDR2 FQGTGA come from the germline V gene. V dropped 5 bases and J dropped 0 bases, with 14 bases sitting between them. The CDR3 nucleotides read TGTGCCAGCAGCCCCTGGAAGCGGAACTCCTACAATGAGCAGTTCTTC. Translated: CASSPWKRNSYNEQFF.

V gene TRBV25-1 combines with J gene TRBJ1-1, with TRBD1 matching 11 bases. The CDR3 totals 15 residues. Germline assignment: CDR1 MGHDK and CDR2 SYGVNS. Trimming cost V 3 bases and J 3 bases; bases outside gene matches: 3. The CDR3: CASSDPGQGDTEAFF. CDR3 coding DNA: TGTGCCAGCAGTGACCCGGGACAGGGGGACACTGAAGCTTTCTTT. Full variable domain (rest looked up from reference TRBV25-1 and TRBJ1-1): EADIYQTPRYLVIGTGKKITLECSQTMGHDKMYWYQQDPGMELHLIHYSYGVNSTEKGDLSSESTVSRIRTEHFPLTLESARPSHTSQYLCASSDPGQGDTEAFFGQGTRLTVV.

The chain links TRBV30 to TRBJ1-1; 7 bases map to TRBD1. The J segment lost 0 bases and the V segment lost 7 bases, leaving 11 bases of the junction unmatched. Per germline, CDR1 GTSNPN and CDR2 SVGIG (reference sequence). This CDR3 has 15 amino acids. CDR3 DNA sequence: TGTGCCTTCCGAATGGGGACAGTTATGAACACTGAAGCTTTCTTT. Its protein is CAFRMGTVMNTEAFF. The full variable domain, rest sourced from reference TRBV30 and TRBJ1-1, is SQTIHQWPATLVQPVGSPLSLECTVEGTSNPNLYWYRQAAGRGLQLLFYSVGIGQISSEVPQNLSASRPQDRQFILSSKKLLLSDSGFYLCAFRMGTVMNTEAFFGQGTRLTVV.

V and J are TRBV7-2 and TRBJ1-1, with TRBD1 matching over 9 bases. The CDR3 covers 14 residues. CDR1 and CDR2 (germline): SGHTA, FQGNSA. With 5 bases clipped from V and 5 bases from J, the junction kept 6 bases outside the gene matches. The CDR3 coding sequence is TGTGCCAGCAGCAGACAGGGGGGAGAAACTGAAGCTTTCTTT. Its protein product is CASSRQGGETEAFF.

The rearrangement links TRBV5-1 to TRBJ1-1; unclear D gene. With 3 bases removed from V and 0 bases from J, the gap between germline ends came to 12 bases. The CDR3 has 15 residues. Germline V CDR1 and CDR2: SGHRS, YFSETQ. This chain's CDR3 is CASSSFDNMNTEAFF. CDR3 coding DNA: TGCGCCAGCAGCTCTTTCGACAACATGAACACTGAAGCTTTCTTT.

This chain joins TRBV19 and TRBJ1-2; 10 bases line up with TRBD1. The CDR3 totals 12 residues. Germline loops: CDR1 LNHDA, CDR2 SQIVND (reference sequence). V shed 8 bases and J 8 bases; nucleotides not matched to a gene: 5. The CDR3 sequence is CASGTGDGGYTF. DNA for the CDR3: TGTGCCAGTGGGACAGGGGATGGCGGCTACACCTTC.

V gene TRBV9 combines with J gene TRBJ1-3; D uncertain. This CDR3 has 16 amino acids. The V end was cut by 3 bases, the J end by 4 bases, with 17 bases between. Germline CDR1 reads SGDLS; CDR2 reads YYNGEE. CDR3 region: CASSAGPGSSGNTIYF. In DNA, the CDR3 is TGTGCCAGCAGCGCCGGACCGGGGAGTTCAGGAAACACCATATATTTT.

The genes are TRBV14 and TRBJ2-7, with 8 nucleotides matching TRBD1. Per germline, CDR1 SGHDN and CDR2 FVKESK. CDR3 length: 15 residues. The J segment lost 2 bases and the V segment lost 4 bases, leaving 7 bases of the junction unmatched. The CDR3 reads CASSRFGQGTYEQYF. The CDR3 DNA sequence: TGTGCCAGCAGCCGCTTCGGACAGGGCACCTACGAGCAGTACTTC.

This rearrangement joins TRBV30 to TRBJ1-2; no reliable D call. The CDR3 consists of 12 residues. From germline, CDR1 is GTSNPN and CDR2 SVGIG (reference sequence). With 7 bases removed from V and 0 bases from J, the gap between germline ends came to 9 bases. CDR3 loop: CALAATNYGYTF. In DNA, the CDR3 is TGTGCCTTAGCAGCGACTAACTATGGCTACACCTTC. The complete variable domain, with remaining parts taken from reference TRBV30 and TRBJ1-2, reads SQTIHQWPATLVQPVGSPLSLECTVEGTSNPNLYWYRQAAGRGLQLLFYSVGIGQISSEVPQNLSASRPQDRQFILSSKKLLLSDSGFYLCALAATNYGYTFGSGTRLTVV.

J is TRBJ1-3 and V is TRBV6-5, with D perhaps matching TRBD1 (5 bases). V lost 0 bases, J lost 7 bases, and 13 bases lay in between. CDR1 is MNHEY, CDR2 SVGAGI, per germline. The length of the CDR3 is 15 residues. Here the CDR3 reads CASSYSGTARNTIYF. CDR3 in DNA: TGTGCCAGCAGTTACTCGGGGACTGCGAGGAACACCATATATTTT.

V and J are TRBV11-3 and TRBJ2-1; 12 nucleotides align to TRBD2. Germline-derived CDR1 and CDR2 are SGHNT and YENEEA. Losses at the gene ends were 0 bases for V and 6 bases for J; bases not matched to a gene: 3. The CDR3 totals 16 residues. This CDR3 reads CASSLELAGGPNEQFF. The CDR3 DNA follows: TGTGCCAGCAGCTTAGAGCTAGCGGGAGGGCCCAATGAGCAGTTCTTC.

This chain links TRBV3-1 (or the pseudogene TRBV3-2) with TRBJ1-1; a possible D gene is TRBD1 (6 bases). The germline V gene encodes CDR1 LGHDT and CDR2 YNNKEL (reference sequence). The V gene lost 1 base and the J gene lost 5 bases, with 14 bases spanning the gap. There are 15 residues in the CDR3. Here the CDR3 DNA reads TGTGCCAGCAGCCAAGGCGGGGGCTTGGGGACTGAAGCTTTCTTT. This gives the protein CASSQGGGLGTEAFF.